This entry concerns a single T cell receptor (beta chain). Authors' processing steps: Amplification of reference gene primers was used by the study to estimate nucleated cell counts. Sequenced by immunoSEQ multiplex PCR; TCRdb stores in-frame clones only, minus some. V, J and clone size derive from that table, while D and trimming were established from the DNA sequence. Of 100,000 to 120,000 clones detected, roughly 79% appear once; the ten largest clones hold approximately 10%. The data stem from a study of blood T cell repertoires in COVID-19. The wider study: COVID-19 samples collected from the United States, Italy and Spain covered acute and convalescent phases. From T cells, B-cell-depleted T cells, or PBMCs came the material, which was cDNA or gDNA.

CDR3 length: 14 amino acids. The ends were cut back, 6 bases at V and 0 bases at J, with 13 bases in the middle. Germline values: CDR1 SQVTM, CDR2 ANQGSEA. The sequence was obtained from a woman aged 70-85 years with acute or convalescent COVID-19. The V gene is TRBV29-1, the J gene TRBJ2-3, with D perhaps matching TRBD2 (6 bases). Input material: peripheral blood. The CDR3 region is CSVDGRGSTDTQYF. The CDR3 DNA follows: TGCAGCGTGGACGGGAGAGGGAGCACAGATACGCAGTATTTT.